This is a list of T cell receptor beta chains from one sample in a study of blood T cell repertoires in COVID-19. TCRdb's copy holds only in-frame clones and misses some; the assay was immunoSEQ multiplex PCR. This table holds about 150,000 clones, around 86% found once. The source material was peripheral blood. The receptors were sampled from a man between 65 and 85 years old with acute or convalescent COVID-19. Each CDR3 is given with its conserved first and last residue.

CDR3: CASSLGPGMNTEAFF
V: TRBV5-4
J: TRBJ1-1

CDR3: CASSRFTEAFF
V: TRBV6-5
J: TRBJ1-1

CDR3: CASSHVAGADYEQYF
V: TRBV28
J: TRBJ2-7

CDR3: CASSLSGQGLDGYTF
V: TRBV5-6
J: TRBJ1-2

CDR3: CASSLGGSSYNSPLHF
V: TRBV7-9
J: TRBJ1-6

CDR3: CASSLVLATILDEQFF
V: TRBV5-1
J: TRBJ2-1

CDR3: CASSLELAGGHEQFF
V: TRBV7-8
J: TRBJ2-1

CDR3: CAIRAQGGGSYEQYF
V: TRBV10-3
J: TRBJ2-7

CDR3: CASSQDLRNTIYF
V: TRBV3-1/TRBV3-2
J: TRBJ1-3

CDR3: CASSWGGPSYNEQFF
V: TRBV5-4
J: TRBJ2-1

CDR3: CASSYSSRDTQYF
V: TRBV6-5
J: TRBJ2-3

CDR3: CASTPGGGNYGYTF
V: TRBV7-9
J: TRBJ1-2

CDR3: CASSLGGYPPLHF
V: TRBV27
J: TRBJ1-6

CDR3: CASTTGSNSPLHF
V: TRBV12-3/TRBV12-4
J: TRBJ1-6

CDR3: CASSFMPDRVNTEAFF
V: TRBV28
J: TRBJ1-1

CDR3: CASSARGTDTQYF
V: TRBV9
J: TRBJ2-3

CDR3: CACLKSSYNSPLHF
V: TRBV30
J: TRBJ1-6

CDR3: CASSSGTKVGVYNEQFF
V: TRBV6-2/TRBV6-3
J: TRBJ2-1

CDR3: CASSLGTSGTFTGELFF
V: TRBV7-2
J: TRBJ2-2

CDR3: CSVRDSTLSPLHF
V: TRBV29-1
J: TRBJ1-6

CDR3: CASGLAGGPYNEQFF
V: TRBV7-3
J: TRBJ2-1

CDR3: CASSQLDRGQDEQFF
V: TRBV3-1/TRBV3-2
J: TRBJ2-1

CDR3: CASSQVAGRDTEAFF
V: TRBV4-3
J: TRBJ1-1

CDR3: CASSIGVTGELFF
V: TRBV7-3
J: TRBJ2-2

CDR3: CASSPRTSGRGTQYF
V: TRBV14
J: TRBJ2-3

CDR3: CSVAPSGTATNEQFF
V: TRBV29-1
J: TRBJ2-1

CDR3: CATSRGGTREADTQYF
V: TRBV15
J: TRBJ2-3

CDR3: CAPLQAVYGYTF
V: TRBV24-1
J: TRBJ1-2

CDR3: CASRGPGELFF
V: TRBV5-1
J: TRBJ2-2

CDR3: CASSRPRQWRTEAFF
V: TRBV28
J: TRBJ1-1

CDR3: CSVPTSGSTDTQYF
V: TRBV29-1
J: TRBJ2-3

CDR3: CASTLVRNTEAFF
V: TRBV28
J: TRBJ1-1

CDR3: CASRPLTGPRETQYF
V: TRBV27
J: TRBJ2-5

CDR3: CASSPFGQGPGELFF
V: TRBV6-4
J: TRBJ2-2

CDR3: CASSLGTNNNEQFF
V: TRBV7-3
J: TRBJ2-1

CDR3: CASSTGLDQPQHF
V: TRBV2
J: TRBJ1-5

CDR3: CASRSPGQGAHEQYF
V: TRBV28
J: TRBJ2-7

CDR3: CASSDPGLAEETQYF
V: TRBV6-1
J: TRBJ2-5

CDR3: CASSQESRYQETQYF
V: TRBV4-2
J: TRBJ2-5

CDR3: CAISESASGSLNEQFF
V: TRBV10-3
J: TRBJ2-1

CDR3: CASSVDGDHWAFF
V: TRBV9
J: TRBJ1-1

CDR3: CASSEYRGSSEQYF
V: TRBV6-1
J: TRBJ2-7

CDR3: CASSASTGSGANVLTF
V: TRBV5-1
J: TRBJ2-6

CDR3: CASSVALRSGEINEKLFF
V: TRBV9
J: TRBJ1-4

CDR3: CASRGLAGVTDTQYF
V: TRBV5-6
J: TRBJ2-3

CDR3: CASSIGGNANTGELFF
V: TRBV19
J: TRBJ2-2

CDR3: CASSQDPGNSGRCTGELFF
V: TRBV3-1/TRBV3-2
J: TRBJ2-2

CDR3: CASSLGGTSGAKQYF
V: TRBV7-6
J: TRBJ2-7

CDR3: CASSSWGGGSPDTQYF
V: TRBV7-2
J: TRBJ2-3

CDR3: CASSPGTSGSRSDTQYF
V: TRBV7-2
J: TRBJ2-3

CDR3: CASSFLTSGRSDTQYF
V: TRBV5-4
J: TRBJ2-3

CDR3: CASSMGLAGGPSGELFF
V: TRBV19
J: TRBJ2-2

CDR3: CASSTRLAGETYNEQFF
V: TRBV19
J: TRBJ2-1

CDR3: CASSSLDIVDTQYF
V: TRBV7-6
J: TRBJ2-3

CDR3: CASSVGGQALYEQYF
V: TRBV9
J: TRBJ2-7

CDR3: CASRQSLTGNSPLHF
V: TRBV6-5
J: TRBJ1-6

CDR3: CASSYSGAPPDTQYF
V: TRBV6-5
J: TRBJ2-3